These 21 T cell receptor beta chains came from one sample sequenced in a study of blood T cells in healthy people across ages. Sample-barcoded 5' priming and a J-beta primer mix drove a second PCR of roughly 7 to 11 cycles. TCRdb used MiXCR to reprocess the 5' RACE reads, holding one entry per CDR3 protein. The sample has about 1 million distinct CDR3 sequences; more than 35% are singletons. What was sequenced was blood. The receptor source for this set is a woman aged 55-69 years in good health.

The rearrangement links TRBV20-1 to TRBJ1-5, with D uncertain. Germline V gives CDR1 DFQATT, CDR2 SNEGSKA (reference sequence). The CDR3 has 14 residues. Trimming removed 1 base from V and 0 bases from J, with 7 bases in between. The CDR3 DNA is TGCAGTGCTAGAGGGACGTCTAGCAATCAGCCCCAGCATTTT. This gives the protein CSARGTSSNQPQHF.

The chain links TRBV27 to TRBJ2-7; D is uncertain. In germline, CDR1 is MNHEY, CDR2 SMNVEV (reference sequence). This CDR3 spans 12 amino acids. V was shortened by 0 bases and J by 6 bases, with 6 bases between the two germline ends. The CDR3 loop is CASSLSMGEQYF. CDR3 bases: TGTGCCAGCAGTTTATCGATGGGCGAGCAGTACTTC.

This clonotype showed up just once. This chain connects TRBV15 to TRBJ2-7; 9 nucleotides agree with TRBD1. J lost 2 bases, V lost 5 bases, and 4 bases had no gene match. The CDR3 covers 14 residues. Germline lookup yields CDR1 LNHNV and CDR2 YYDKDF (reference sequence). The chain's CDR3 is CATSWGQGTYEQYF. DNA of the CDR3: TGTGCCACCAGCTGGGGACAGGGTACCTACGAGCAGTACTTC.

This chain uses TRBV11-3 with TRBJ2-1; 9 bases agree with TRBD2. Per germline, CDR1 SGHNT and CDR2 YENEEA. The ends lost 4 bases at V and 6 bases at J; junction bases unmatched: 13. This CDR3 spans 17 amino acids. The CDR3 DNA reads TGTGCCAGCAGCTCCCCTACTCTAGCGGGACGAAGCAATGAGCAGTTCTTC. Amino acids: CASSSPTLAGRSNEQFF.

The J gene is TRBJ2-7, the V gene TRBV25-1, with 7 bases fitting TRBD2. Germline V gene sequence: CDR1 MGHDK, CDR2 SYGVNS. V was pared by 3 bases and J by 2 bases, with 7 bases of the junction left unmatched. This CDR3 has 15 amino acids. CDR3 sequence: CASSDRTRSPYEQYF. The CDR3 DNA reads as TGTGCCAGCAGTGACCGGACTAGGTCTCCCTACGAGCAGTACTTC.

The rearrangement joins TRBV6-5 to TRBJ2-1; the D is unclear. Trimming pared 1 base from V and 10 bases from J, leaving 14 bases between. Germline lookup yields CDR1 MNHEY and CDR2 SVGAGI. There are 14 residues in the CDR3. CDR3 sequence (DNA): TGTGCCAGCAGTTACTACGGCGACGCCTACGAGCAGTTCTTC. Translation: CASSYYGDAYEQFF.

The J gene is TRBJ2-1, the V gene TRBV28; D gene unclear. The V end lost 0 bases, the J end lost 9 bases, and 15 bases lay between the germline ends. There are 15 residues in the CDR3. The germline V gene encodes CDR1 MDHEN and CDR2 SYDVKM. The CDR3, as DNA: TGTGCCAGCAGTTTATGGGTGACCCAGCTCACTGAGCAGTTCTTC. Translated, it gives CASSLWVTQLTEQFF.

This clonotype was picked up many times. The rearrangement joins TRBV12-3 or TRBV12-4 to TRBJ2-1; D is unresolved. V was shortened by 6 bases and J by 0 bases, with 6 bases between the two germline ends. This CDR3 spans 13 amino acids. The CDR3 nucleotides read TGTGCCAGCAGCCAGACCTCCTACAATGAGCAGTTCTTC. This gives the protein CASSQTSYNEQFF.

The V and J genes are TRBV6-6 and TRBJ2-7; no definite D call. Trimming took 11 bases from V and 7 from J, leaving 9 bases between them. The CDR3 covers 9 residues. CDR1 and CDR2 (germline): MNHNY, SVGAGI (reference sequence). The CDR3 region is CAAGHEQYF. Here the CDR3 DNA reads TGTGCCGCCGGGCATGAGCAGTACTTC.

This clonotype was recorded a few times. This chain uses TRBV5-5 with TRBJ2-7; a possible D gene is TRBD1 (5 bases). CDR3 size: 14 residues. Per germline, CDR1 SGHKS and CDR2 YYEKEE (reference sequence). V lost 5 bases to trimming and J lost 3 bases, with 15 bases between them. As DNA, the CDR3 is TGTGCCAGCAGACCCAGGGTCGGCGGCTACGAGCAGTACTTC. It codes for CASRPRVGGYEQYF.

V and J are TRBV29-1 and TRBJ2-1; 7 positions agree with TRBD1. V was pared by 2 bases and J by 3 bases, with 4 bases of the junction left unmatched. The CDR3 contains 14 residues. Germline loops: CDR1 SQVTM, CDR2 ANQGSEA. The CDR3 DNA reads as TGCAGCGTTGAAACAGGGGCTGGCTACAATGAGCAGTTCTTC. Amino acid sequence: CSVETGAGYNEQFF.

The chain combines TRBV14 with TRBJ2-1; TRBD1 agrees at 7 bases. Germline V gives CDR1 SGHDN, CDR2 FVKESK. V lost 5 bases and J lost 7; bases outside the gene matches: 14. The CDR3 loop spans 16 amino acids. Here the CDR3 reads CASSARFRGTANEQFF. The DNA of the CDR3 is TGTGCCAGCAGCGCGAGGTTCAGGGGGACGGCGAATGAGCAGTTCTTC.

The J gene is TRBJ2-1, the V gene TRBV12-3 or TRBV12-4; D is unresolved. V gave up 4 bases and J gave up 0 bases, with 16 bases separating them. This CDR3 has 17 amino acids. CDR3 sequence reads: CASSSIITSISYNEQFF. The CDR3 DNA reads TGTGCCAGCAGTTCCATCATAACCAGCATCTCCTACAATGAGCAGTTCTTC.

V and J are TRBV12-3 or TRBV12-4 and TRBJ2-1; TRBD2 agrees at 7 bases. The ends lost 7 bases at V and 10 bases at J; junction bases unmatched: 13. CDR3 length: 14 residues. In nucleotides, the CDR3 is TGTGCCAGCACCCCAGTCCACGGGGGGATGGAGCAGTTCTTC. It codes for CASTPVHGGMEQFF.

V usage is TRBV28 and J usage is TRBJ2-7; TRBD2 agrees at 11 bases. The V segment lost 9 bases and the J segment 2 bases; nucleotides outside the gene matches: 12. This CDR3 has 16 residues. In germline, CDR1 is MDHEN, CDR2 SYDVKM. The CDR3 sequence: CASSHTGTSGTYEQYF. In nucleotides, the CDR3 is TGTGCCAGTAGTCACACCGGGACTAGCGGCACCTACGAGCAGTACTTC. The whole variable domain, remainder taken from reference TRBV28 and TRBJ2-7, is DVKVTQSSRYLVKRTGEKVFLECVQDMDHENMFWYRQDPGLGLRLIYFSYDVKMKEKGDIPEGYSVSREKKERFSLILESASTNQTSMYLCASSHTGTSGTYEQYFGPGTRLTVT.

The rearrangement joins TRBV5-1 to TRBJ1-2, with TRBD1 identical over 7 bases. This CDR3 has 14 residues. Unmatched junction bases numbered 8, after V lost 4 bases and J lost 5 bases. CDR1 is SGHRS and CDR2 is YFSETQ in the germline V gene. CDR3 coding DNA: TGCGCCAGCAGCCCAGAGGGACAGCAATATGGCTACACCTTC. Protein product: CASSPEGQQYGYTF.

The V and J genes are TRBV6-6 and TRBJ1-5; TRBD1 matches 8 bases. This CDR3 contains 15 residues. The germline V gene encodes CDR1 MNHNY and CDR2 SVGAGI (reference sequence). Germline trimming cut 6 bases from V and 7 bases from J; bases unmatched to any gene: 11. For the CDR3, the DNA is TGTGCCAGCAGCCGAACAGGGGGGGGGATGCAGCCCCAGCATTTT. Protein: CASSRTGGGMQPQHF.

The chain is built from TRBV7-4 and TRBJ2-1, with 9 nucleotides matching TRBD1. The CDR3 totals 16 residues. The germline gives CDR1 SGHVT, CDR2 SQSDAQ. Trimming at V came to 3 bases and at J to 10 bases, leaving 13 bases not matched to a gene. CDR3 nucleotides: TGTGCCAGCAGCTTCGTCGGGACAGGGTACTTGGGGGAGCAGTTCTTC. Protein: CASSFVGTGYLGEQFF.

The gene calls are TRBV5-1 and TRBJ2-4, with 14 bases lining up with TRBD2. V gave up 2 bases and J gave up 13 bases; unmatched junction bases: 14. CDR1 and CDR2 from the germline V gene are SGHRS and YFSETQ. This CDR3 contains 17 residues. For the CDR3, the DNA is TGCGCCAGCAGCTTCGGGTCGCGTATGACTAGCGGGAGGGAGCAGTACTTC. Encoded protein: CASSFGSRMTSGREQYF.

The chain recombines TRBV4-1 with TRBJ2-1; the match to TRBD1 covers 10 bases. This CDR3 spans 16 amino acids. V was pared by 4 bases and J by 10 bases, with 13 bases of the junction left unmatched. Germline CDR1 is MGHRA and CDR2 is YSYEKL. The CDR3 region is CASSLTFRDRGREQFF. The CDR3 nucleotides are TGCGCCAGCAGCCTCACCTTCCGGGACAGGGGTCGGGAGCAGTTCTTC.

The CDR3 is CSARGGSGRKFGDNEQFF. Here the CDR3 DNA reads TGCAGTGCTAGAGGGGGTAGCGGGAGAAAATTCGGGGACAATGAGCAGTTCTTC. The rearrangement joins TRBV20-1 to TRBJ2-1; 9 bases line up with TRBD2. Germline V gene data show CDR1 as DFQATT and CDR2 as SNEGSKA (reference sequence). J was trimmed by 5 bases and V by 1 base; bases with no gene match: 15. This CDR3 is built from 18 residues.